The 18 T cell receptor beta chains presented below share a single source sample, sequenced in a study of Ad26.COV2.S vaccination and SARS-CoV-2 variants. Generated by immunoSEQ multiplex PCR, the TCRdb table keeps only in-frame clones and is missing some. This sample has 400,000 to 450,000 clones, with 90% found just once. The treatment was: approximately 18 received Ad26.COV2.S at low or high dose, single or two shots; about 5 received placebo; per-sample allocation not given. Day 63 after the first injection of vaccine or placebo was the sampling time. Sequences were derived from peripheral blood, sampled in a trial of Ad26.COV2.S vaccine versus placebo. These receptors were obtained from a person between 18 and 65 years old who received the Ad26.COV2.S COVID-19 vaccine or a placebo.

The chain carries TRBV9 and TRBJ2-7; 9 nucleotides agree with TRBD2. Unmatched junction bases numbered 6, after V lost 0 bases and J lost 2 bases. This CDR3 region has 16 residues. CDR1 is SGDLS, CDR2 YYNGEE, per germline. CDR3 sequence reads: CASSVGLAGAAYEQYF. The CDR3 region has the DNA TGTGCCAGCAGCGTAGGCTTAGCGGGAGCAGCCTACGAGCAGTACTTC.

The chain joins TRBV6-5 to TRBJ1-2; no reliable D call. Trimming pared 2 bases from V and 5 bases from J, leaving 18 bases between. Germline CDR1 reads MNHEY; CDR2 reads SVGAGI. This CDR3 comprises 16 residues. The CDR3 nucleotides are TGTGCCAGCAGTTACCGACTGTTCGGTGGGGAATATGGCTACACCTTC. Translation: CASSYRLFGGEYGYTF.

The chain employs TRBV9 and TRBJ2-7, with D perhaps matching TRBD1 or TRBD2 (5 bases each). The germline V gene has CDR1 SGDLS and CDR2 YYNGEE. The CDR3 is 15 amino acids. V shed 3 bases and J shed 6 bases, with 19 bases lying between them. CDR3 amino acids: CASSAGIGQQGEQYF. CDR3 nucleotides: TGTGCCAGCAGCGCGGGGATCGGGCAGCAGGGCGAGCAGTACTTC. Full variable domain (outside the CDR3, taken from reference TRBV9 and TRBJ2-7): DSGVTQTPKHLITATGQRVTLRCSPRSGDLSVYWYQQSLDQGLQFLIQYYNGEERAKGNILERFSAQQFPDLHSELNLSSLELGDSALYFCASSAGIGQQGEQYFGPGTRLTVT.

The chain joins TRBV6-5 to TRBJ2-7; D gene unclear. The CDR3 covers 14 residues. V was pared by 6 bases and J by 0 bases, with 12 bases between. Looked up from germline, CDR1 is MNHEY and CDR2 is SVGAGI. The CDR3 region has the DNA TGTGCCAGCAGCCCGGTTTGGGGCTCCTACGAGCAGTACTTC. Its translation: CASSPVWGSYEQYF.

The V and J genes are TRBV4-1 and TRBJ2-1; 14 nucleotides match TRBD2. With V trimmed by 0 bases and J by 7 bases, 8 bases remained unmatched. This CDR3 spans 18 amino acids. CDR1 and CDR2 (germline): MGHRA, YSYEKL. The CDR3 sequence is CASSQESRTSGRLNEQFF. DNA for the CDR3: TGCGCCAGCAGCCAAGAATCACGGACTAGCGGGAGGTTGAATGAGCAGTTCTTC.

V gene TRBV6-5 combines with J gene TRBJ2-7; 13 bases map to TRBD2. CDR1 is MNHEY and CDR2 is SVGAGI in the germline V gene. The CDR3 runs to 15 residues. Trimming removed 6 bases from V and 3 bases from J; junction bases left unmatched: 5. Here the CDR3 reads CASSLGTSGIYEQYF. CDR3 sequence (DNA): TGTGCCAGCAGCCTGGGGACTAGCGGGATCTACGAGCAGTACTTC.

The V gene is TRBV20-1, the J gene TRBJ2-1, with 11 bases matching TRBD2. CDR1 and CDR2 from the germline V gene are DFQATT and SNEGSKA (reference sequence). V lost 3 bases to trimming and J lost 7 bases; unmatched junction nucleotides: 8. There are 15 residues in the CDR3. CDR3 nucleotide sequence: TGCAGTGCTAGTTGGCTAGCGGGAGGAACGAATGAGCAGTTCTTC. Protein sequence: CSASWLAGGTNEQFF.

This sequence joins TRBV29-1 and TRBJ2-2; D might be TRBD1 (5 bases). V lost 7 bases, J lost 1 base, and 7 bases lay in between. The germline V gene encodes CDR1 SQVTM and CDR2 ANQGSEA. CDR3 length: 12 amino acids. CDR3 in amino acids: CSAGQNTGELFF. The CDR3 region has the DNA TGCAGCGCAGGACAGAACACCGGGGAGCTGTTTTTT.

V usage is TRBV10-3 and J usage is TRBJ2-7, with a weak D call TRBD1 (5 bases). The CDR3 is 13 amino acids. V was cut by 8 bases and J by 3 bases, with 14 bases left in between. Looked up from germline, CDR1 is ENHRY and CDR2 is SYGVKD. DNA for the CDR3: TGTGCCATCCAAGGACACACCGGCTACGAGCAGTACTTC. Residues: CAIQGHTGYEQYF.

This chain links TRBV19 with TRBJ1-3; weak D call: TRBD1 (5 bases). Germline V gives CDR1 LNHDA, CDR2 SQIVND (reference sequence). The CDR3 extends over 14 amino acids. V was clipped by 7 bases and J by 0 bases, with 10 bases between them. The CDR3 sequence: CASTETVSGNTIYF. The CDR3 DNA is TGTGCCAGTACGGAGACAGTCTCTGGAAACACCATATATTTT.

V and J are TRBV27 and TRBJ2-1; TRBD2 agrees at 9 bases. The V gene's germline CDR1 is MNHEY and CDR2 SMNVEV (reference sequence). The V gene end was trimmed by 5 bases and the J gene end by 4 bases; junction bases not matched to a gene: 3. The CDR3 has 14 residues. The CDR3 spells CASSPGLAYNEQFF. The CDR3 coding sequence is TGTGCCAGCAGTCCCGGACTAGCGTACAATGAGCAGTTCTTC.

The chain carries TRBV5-8 and TRBJ1-2; tentative D call: TRBD1 (6 bases). The CDR3 has 16 residues. V shed 0 bases and J shed 1 base, with 13 bases lying between them. The germline gives CDR1 SGHTS, CDR2 YDEGEE. The CDR3 bases are TGTGCCAGCAGCTTGGAGGTGGAGGGGGATAACTATGGCTACACCTTC. Encoded protein: CASSLEVEGDNYGYTF.

The CDR3 sequence: CSASRRGYGGYTF. CDR3 DNA sequence: TGCAGTGCTAGTCGCAGGGGGTACGGTGGCTACACCTTC. This chain links TRBV20-1 with TRBJ1-2; the match to TRBD1 covers 7 bases. This CDR3 spans 13 amino acids. V lost 3 bases to trimming and J lost 7 bases; unmatched junction nucleotides: 8. Germline CDR1 reads DFQATT; CDR2 reads SNEGSKA (reference sequence).

The rearrangement uses TRBV7-6 and TRBJ2-1; 15 bases line up with TRBD2. V was clipped by 1 base and J by 7 bases; unmatched bases: 8. Germline values: CDR1 SGHVS, CDR2 FNYEAQ. The CDR3 spans 18 residues. CDR3 sequence reads: CASSLVGTSGRYVNEQFF. CDR3 sequence (DNA): TGTGCCAGCAGCTTAGTAGGGACTAGCGGGAGGTATGTGAATGAGCAGTTCTTC.

The rearrangement links TRBV6-5 to TRBJ1-2, with 8 bases identical to TRBD1. V trimming: 6 bases; J trimming: 3 bases; junction bases outside the gene matches: 6. Germline assignment: CDR1 MNHEY and CDR2 SVGAGI. CDR3 length: 14 residues. The CDR3 DNA reads TGTGCCAGCAGAAGACAGGGGAGCGACTATGGCTACACCTTC. Amino acid sequence: CASRRQGSDYGYTF.

This chain connects TRBV11-2 to TRBJ1-2; 8 nucleotides agree with TRBD1. V dropped 5 bases and J dropped 0; count of bases not matched to a gene: 8. This CDR3 has 16 amino acids. Germline V gene sequence: CDR1 SGHAT, CDR2 FQNNGV. CDR3 sequence reads: CASSLTGGITNYGYTF. DNA for the CDR3: TGTGCCAGCAGCCTCACAGGGGGGATTACTAACTATGGCTACACCTTC.

This chain connects TRBV2 to TRBJ2-1; 11 nucleotides agree with TRBD2. CDR3 size: 14 residues. CDR1 SNHLY and CDR2 FYNNEI come from the germline V gene. The ends lost 7 bases at V and 4 bases at J; junction bases unmatched: 3. Here the CDR3 DNA reads TGTGCCAGCACGGGACTAGCGGAATACAATGAGCAGTTCTTC. Translation gives CASTGLAEYNEQFF.

This clone was found a few times. The chain carries TRBV4-3 and TRBJ2-5; TRBD2 might be the D (7 bases). The CDR3 contains 16 residues. Trimming left V 0 bases short and J 4 bases short, with 15 bases between. Germline V lookup: CDR1 LGHNA, CDR2 YSLEER. The CDR3 DNA follows: TGCGCCAGCAGCCAAGAATTGGGAGGGGGGGCAGAGACCCAGTACTTC. Its protein is CASSQELGGGAETQYF.